Listed here are 8 T cell receptor beta chains from one sample, sequenced in a study of blood T cell repertoires in COVID-19. Assay: immunoSEQ multiplex PCR; the TCRdb copy retains only in-frame clones and omits some. The table has approximately 210,000 clones, 82% seen once; the top ten hold 10% to 15%. Sequenced material: PBMCs or T cells enriched from blood (not recorded which). These receptors all come from a man aged 35 to 55 who had recovered from COVID-19.

The CDR3 DNA is TGTGCCAGCAGCCCCCGACTCCTTCAGGGGGCATCCGCGTACTTC. It is translated as CASSPRLLQGASAYF. This chain links TRBV14 with TRBJ2-7, with 8 bases lining up with TRBD1. V was clipped by 4 bases and J by 12 bases; unmatched bases: 17. The CDR3 is 15 residues long. CDR1 and CDR2 from the germline V gene are SGHDN and FVKESK.

The rearrangement uses TRBV4-2 and TRBJ2-1; maybe TRBD2 (5 bases). Germline V gene sequence: CDR1 LGHNA, CDR2 YNFKEQ. The V gene lost 0 bases and the J gene lost 2 bases, with 11 bases spanning the gap. The CDR3 sequence is 16 residues long. The CDR3 nucleotides are TGTGCCAGCAGCCAAGACCAGCGGAGAACCTACAATGAGCAGTTCTTC. As protein: CASSQDQRRTYNEQFF.

The chain recombines TRBV9 with TRBJ1-6; D not certain. The CDR3 covers 16 residues. Germline V CDR1 and CDR2: SGDLS, YYNGEE. Trimming shortened V by 4 bases and J by 0 bases, and 11 bases separated the two germline ends. The DNA of the CDR3 is TGTGCCAGCAGCCCTACGTCGAGCTCCTATAATTCACCCCTCCACTTT. Amino acids: CASSPTSSSYNSPLHF.

The V and J genes are TRBV5-1 and TRBJ1-5; 7 bases are shared with TRBD1. The CDR3 length is 15 residues. V trimming: 2 bases; J trimming: 2 bases; junction bases outside the gene matches: 4. Germline assignment: CDR1 SGHRS and CDR2 YFSETQ. Here the CDR3 DNA reads TGCGCCAGCAGCTTAATAACAGGGGGCAATCAGCCCCAGCATTTT. Amino acid sequence: CASSLITGGNQPQHF. The variable domain in full, with the rest retrieved from reference TRBV5-1 and TRBJ1-5, is KAGVTQTPRYLIKTRGQQVTLSCSPISGHRSVSWYQQTPGQGLQFLFEYFSETQRNKGNFPGRFSGRQFSNSRSEMNVSTLELGDSALYLCASSLITGGNQPQHFGDGTRLSIL.

V is TRBV14 and J is TRBJ2-7, with TRBD1 matching over 7 bases. After removal of 5 bases from V and 3 bases from J, the junction contained 7 bases not matched to a gene. CDR1 is SGHDN and CDR2 is FVKESK in the germline V gene. The CDR3 is 14 amino acids. The CDR3 DNA reads TGTGCCAGCAGCTTTTTTCGGACAGGCTACGAGCAGTACTTC. Residues: CASSFFRTGYEQYF.

This clone was seen a handful of times. V gene TRBV30 combines with J gene TRBJ2-1; TRBD1 matches at 10 bases. Germline V lookup: CDR1 GTSNPN, CDR2 SVGIG (reference sequence). The ends lost 1 base at V and 7 bases at J; junction bases unmatched: 4. The CDR3 spans 14 residues. This CDR3 is CAWSEWTGGNEQFF. The CDR3 nucleotides read TGTGCCTGGAGTGAGTGGACAGGGGGTAATGAGCAGTTCTTC.

The chain has TRBV2 and TRBJ2-1; D is possibly TRBD2 (5 bases). Deletions cut 6 bases from V and 0 bases from J, with 12 bases between. CDR1 and CDR2 from the germline V gene are SNHLY and FYNNEI. This CDR3 region has 15 residues. The CDR3 protein is CASSGESASYNEQFF. CDR3 DNA: TGTGCCAGCAGCGGGGAATCCGCCTCCTACAATGAGCAGTTCTTC.

This clone appeared once. J is TRBJ1-4 and V is TRBV6-4; TRBD1 aligns across 9 bases. Germline values: CDR1 MRHNA, CDR2 SNTAGT. This CDR3 comprises 16 residues. After removal of 6 bases from V and 7 bases from J, the junction contained 12 bases not matched to a gene. CDR3 residues: CASSPGQGGLLEKLFF. The CDR3 bases are TGTGCCAGCAGCCCGGGACAGGGAGGTCTCCTTGAAAAACTGTTTTTT.